The rows below give T cell receptor beta chains drawn from one sample of a study of T cell responses to AZD1222 COVID-19 vaccine. The assay was immunoSEQ multiplex PCR, and TCRdb's table has in-frame clones only and misses some. The data hold some 180,000 clones, with 90% to 95% observed a single time. Sequencing was performed on peripheral blood, taken 28 days after the second dose of the MenACWY control vaccine. The receptors stem from an adult who received the MenACWY meningococcal vaccine as a control. CDR3s include the opening cysteine and the closing phenylalanine or tryptophan. The order of the fields is V gene, clone size, CDR3 length, J gene, D gene, CDR3 DNA, CDR3 protein. The D gene is left open where the match is weak. Clone size, where shown, is once, few, many, or a class for clones that have expanded.

>TRBV4-2|once|16|TRBJ1-5|NA
TGTGCCAGCAGACTTAACCCGACAGGAGAAAATCAGCCCCAGCATTTT
CASRLNPTGENQPQHF
>TRBV29-1|NA|13|TRBJ2-3|NA
TGCAGCGTTGAAGGCTTGGGATCAGATACGCAGTATTTT
CSVEGLGSDTQYF
>TRBV6-5|NA|15|TRBJ1-1|TRBD1
TGTGCCAGCAGTTTCCCGGGACAGGGGAACACTGAAGCTTTCTTT
CASSFPGQGNTEAFF
>TRBV4-1|NA|16|TRBJ1-6|TRBD1
TGCGCCAGCAGCCAAGTTAAAGGGACAGGGGTTTCACCCCTCCACTTT
CASSQVKGTGVSPLHF
>TRBV9|NA|14|TRBJ1-5|TRBD1
TGTGCCAGCAGCGTAGGGGACAGCTATCAGCCCCAGCATTTT
CASSVGDSYQPQHF
>TRBV6-2/TRBV6-3|NA|16|TRBJ1-1|TRBD1
TGTGCCAGCAGCTCCCGGACAGGGGTAATGAACACTGAAGCTTTCTTT
CASSSRTGVMNTEAFF
>TRBV19|NA|15|TRBJ1-2|NA
TGTGCCAGTAGTATTGCGGGTTGGGAGAACTATGGCTACACCTTC
CASSIAGWENYGYTF
>TRBV9|NA|14|TRBJ2-1|TRBD2
TGTGCCAGCAGCCCTAGCGGGGGTTACAATGAGCAGTTCTTC
CASSPSGGYNEQFF
>TRBV30|NA|13|TRBJ1-6|TRBD1
TGTGCCTGGGTACCGGGACAGAATTCACCCCTCCACTTT
CAWVPGQNSPLHF
>TRBV19|NA|15|TRBJ1-2|NA
TGTGCCAGTAGTATAGGAGACCCGCGGCTCTATGGCTACACCTTC
CASSIGDPRLYGYTF
>TRBV2|NA|11|TRBJ2-1|NA
TGTGCCAGCAGTGAAGCGGTTTTCGGGTTCTTC
CASSEAVFGFF
>TRBV28|NA|14|TRBJ1-1|NA
TGTGCCAGCAGTTTAGTTCGGCGCGGGGCTGAAGCTTTCTTT
CASSLVRRGAEAFF
>TRBV2|NA|15|TRBJ2-3|TRBD1
TGTGCCAGCGTTACCGGGACAGGGGTCACAGATACGCAGTATTTT
CASVTGTGVTDTQYF
>TRBV5-1|NA|12|TRBJ2-7|NA
TGCGCCAGCAGCGCATTGGGCGGCGAGCAGTACTTC
CASSALGGEQYF
>TRBV3-1/TRBV3-2|NA|13|TRBJ1-2|TRBD1
TGTGCCAGCACCGGGACAGGGGACTATGGCTACACCTTC
CASTGTGDYGYTF
>TRBV6-5|NA|13|TRBJ1-5|NA
TGTGCCAGCAGCCCCCAAGGGGTTCAGCCCCAGCATTTT
CASSPQGVQPQHF
>TRBV10-3|NA|16|TRBJ2-1|NA
TGTGCCATCAGTGAGTCGGGAGATGGGACCTACAATGAGCAGTTCTTC
CAISESGDGTYNEQFF
>TRBV19|NA|15|TRBJ2-1|TRBD2
TGTGCCAGTCGACTAGCGCGGAGCTCCTACAATGAGCAGTTCTTC
CASRLARSSYNEQFF
>TRBV6-5|NA|16|TRBJ2-2|TRBD1
TGTGCCAGCAGTTACTCGGGACAGGGTTGGGCCGGGGAGCTGTTTTTT
CASSYSGQGWAGELFF
>TRBV5-1|NA|15|TRBJ1-2|NA
TGCGCCAGCAGCTTGGGTGCAGGAGCTAACTATGGCTACACCTTC
CASSLGAGANYGYTF
>TRBV15|NA|18|TRBJ2-7|TRBD1
TGTGCCACCAGCAGAGGTTCACCGACCGGGACAGGGAGCTACGAGCAGTACTTC
CATSRGSPTGTGSYEQYF
>TRBV5-1|NA|18|TRBJ1-3|NA
TGCGCCAGCAGCTCTTCGTCCGGACAGTCTATCTCTGGAAACACCATATATTTT
CASSSSSGQSISGNTIYF
>TRBV27|NA|15|TRBJ2-6|NA
TGTGCCAGCAGCTTGGGGATGGGTGGGGCCAACGTCCTGACTTTC
CASSLGMGGANVLTF
>TRBV30|NA|12|TRBJ2-3|NA
TGTGCCTGGAGTGTAGGTGGAGATACGCAGTATTTT
CAWSVGGDTQYF
>TRBV7-6|NA|16|TRBJ2-1|TRBD2
TGTGCCAGCAGCTTAGCGGGGTCTAGCGGGGCAAATGAGCAGTTCTTC
CASSLAGSSGANEQFF
>TRBV7-8|NA|14|TRBJ1-6|NA
TGTGCCAGCAGCTTAGAACAGGGAGTGTCACCCCTCCACTTT
CASSLEQGVSPLHF
>TRBV18|NA|15|TRBJ1-1|NA
TGTGCCAGCTCACCAGAGGGGGTGGTGAACACTGAAGCTTTCTTT
CASSPEGVVNTEAFF
>TRBV29-1|NA|13|TRBJ1-1|TRBD1
TGCAGCGCCCACAGGGGGCTCGTCACTGAAGCTTTCTTT
CSAHRGLVTEAFF
>TRBV4-3|NA|16|TRBJ2-2|NA
TGCGCCAGCAGCCACCCCGCCGCTAAGGGCACCGGGGAGCTGTTTTTT
CASSHPAAKGTGELFF
>TRBV5-4|NA|12|TRBJ2-7|TRBD2
TGTGCCAGCAGCCGGCGGGAGTACGAGCAGTACTTC
CASSRREYEQYF
>TRBV25-1|NA|15|TRBJ2-2|NA
TGTGCCAGCAGTGGGGGACTGCGGAACACCGGGGAGCTGTTTTTT
CASSGGLRNTGELFF
>TRBV18|NA|13|TRBJ2-7|NA
TGTGCCAGCTCACAAACGATGGACTACGAGCAGTACTTC
CASSQTMDYEQYF
>TRBV11-3|NA|15|TRBJ2-4|TRBD1
TGTGCCAGCAGCCCCGCCACAGGGGTTTCAAACATTCAGTACTTC
CASSPATGVSNIQYF
>TRBV3-1/TRBV3-2|NA|16|TRBJ1-1|NA
TGTGCCAGCAGCCATTCCCTCCCGGGAGATAACACTGAAGCTTTCTTT
CASSHSLPGDNTEAFF
>TRBV3-1/TRBV3-2|NA|12|TRBJ2-2|NA
TGTGCCAGCAGTGGGATGGGCGGGGAGCTGTTTTTT
CASSGMGGELFF
>TRBV9|few|15|TRBJ1-1|NA
TGTGCCAGCAGCGCCCGGGGGGTAATGAACACTGAAGCTTTCTTT
CASSARGVMNTEAFF
>TRBV7-3|NA|17|TRBJ2-2|NA
TGTGCCAGCAGCCTTACCCGACAGTCTTCGAACACCGGGGAGCTGTTTTTT
CASSLTRQSSNTGELFF
>TRBV6-5|once|14|TRBJ1-1|NA
TGTGCCAGCAGTCGTCAGCTCCTAAACACTGAAGCTTTCTTT
CASSRQLLNTEAFF
>TRBV27|NA|15|TRBJ2-7|TRBD1
TGTGCCAGCACTCGGGGACAGGGCTTAGCCTACGAGCAGTACTTC
CASTRGQGLAYEQYF
>TRBV10-3|few|17|TRBJ1-2|TRBD1
TGTGCCATCAGTGGATCAGGGGGCATAAGGGGGAACTATGGCTACACCTTC
CAISGSGGIRGNYGYTF
>TRBV5-6|once|16|TRBJ2-7|NA
TGTGCCAGCAGCGCGACAGTAACCGGGACGAGGGACGAGCAGTACTTC
CASSATVTGTRDEQYF
>TRBV30|NA|12|TRBJ2-7|NA
TGTGCCTGGCGCGGGGCCTCTTACGAGCAGTACTTC
CAWRGASYEQYF
>TRBV6-2/TRBV6-3|NA|13|TRBJ2-1|NA
TGTGCCAGCAGTTACTCCAGGAACAATGAGCAGTTCTTC
CASSYSRNNEQFF
>TRBV7-2|NA|12|TRBJ2-3|NA
TGTGCCAGCAGCTTATCCATGGATACGCAGTATTTT
CASSLSMDTQYF
>TRBV6-6|NA|11|TRBJ1-4|NA
TGTGCCAGCAGGGTTAGTGAAAAACTGTTTTTT
CASRVSEKLFF
>TRBV9|NA|15|TRBJ1-4|NA
TGTGCCAGCAGCGTATTTCCGGCGGCTAATGAAAAACTGTTTTTT
CASSVFPAANEKLFF
>TRBV27|NA|17|TRBJ1-5|NA
TGTGCCAGCAGTTTATCGGGGCCTCCCCTAGGGAATCAGCCCCAGCATTTT
CASSLSGPPLGNQPQHF
>TRBV9|NA|14|TRBJ1-5|NA
TGTGCCAGCAGCGACGGGGGGATCAATCAGCCCCAGCATTTT
CASSDGGINQPQHF
>TRBV18|NA|17|TRBJ1-1|NA
TGTGCCAGCTCACTGCTACCATGGGGGCAGGGGAACACTGAAGCTTTCTTT
CASSLLPWGQGNTEAFF
>TRBV2|NA|15|TRBJ1-5|TRBD1
TGTGCCAGCAGCGACAGGGGGCTGGGCAATCAGCCCCAGCATTTT
CASSDRGLGNQPQHF
>TRBV5-6|NA|15|TRBJ1-4|TRBD1
TGTGCCAGCAGTCTGGCGGGACAGTTAGTTGAAAAACTGTTTTTT
CASSLAGQLVEKLFF
>TRBV7-7|NA|13|TRBJ2-7|NA
TGTGCTAGCAGCTTAGACAGCTCCTACGAGCAGTACTTC
CASSLDSSYEQYF
>TRBV2|NA|10|TRBJ2-1|TRBD1
TGTGCCAGCAGGGGACAGGAGCAGTTCTTC
CASRGQEQFF
>TRBV9|NA|14|TRBJ1-1|NA
TGTGCCAGCAGCGTAAAGGGGACGGCCTCTGAAGCTTTCTTT
CASSVKGTASEAFF
>TRBV6-4|NA|14|TRBJ1-1|NA
TGTGCCAGCAGTGAGTTTGGGTCTGGCACTGAAGCTTTCTTT
CASSEFGSGTEAFF
>TRBV3-1/TRBV3-2|few|14|TRBJ1-2|NA
TGTGCCAGCAGCCGGGAGGGGAACGACTATGGCTACACCTTC
CASSREGNDYGYTF
>TRBV2|NA|15|TRBJ1-1|NA
TGTGCCAGCAGGGAGGGACCTCCGAAAATCACTGAAGCTTTCTTT
CASREGPPKITEAFF
>TRBV5-1|NA|14|TRBJ2-3|TRBD1
TGCGCCAGCAGGCACGGGACAGGGGTAGATACGCAGTATTTT
CASRHGTGVDTQYF
>TRBV5-1|NA|14|TRBJ1-5|NA
TGCGCCAGCAGCTTGGGAGGAAACAATCAGCCCCAGCATTTT
CASSLGGNNQPQHF
>TRBV6-7|NA|13|TRBJ1-1|NA
TGTGCCAGCAGTTACTTCGGGGACACTGAAGCTTTCTTT
CASSYFGDTEAFF